The 9 T cell receptor beta chains presented below share a single source sample, sequenced in a study of beta chain features in type 1 diabetes. What was sequenced were expressed TCRB transcripts, since all of the isolated RNA had been reverse transcribed. Data came from immunoSEQ multiplex PCR; TCRdb stores just in-frame clones and leaves some out. This table has 250,000 to 400,000 clones, approximately 14% appearing once. Sequenced input: central memory CD4+ T cells from blood. The source is a young man in good health.

This clone appeared many times. The chain carries TRBV7-9 and TRBJ2-6; D is possibly TRBD1 (5 bases). V dropped 5 bases and J dropped 0 bases, with 17 bases sitting between them. Germline assignment: CDR1 SEHNR and CDR2 FQNEAQ (reference sequence). The CDR3 contains 18 residues. The CDR3 DNA is TGTGCCAGCAGCAGAGAAACAGGTCGTACCTCTGGGGCCAACGTCCTGACTTTC. This sequence encodes CASSRETGRTSGANVLTF.

The gene calls are TRBV30 and TRBJ1-4; D is undetermined. The germline V gene encodes CDR1 GTSNPN and CDR2 SVGIG (reference sequence). Deletions cut 5 bases from V and 4 bases from J, with 17 bases between. The CDR3 covers 15 residues. CDR3 protein: CAWARGGTRNEKLFF. The CDR3 region has the DNA TGTGCCTGGGCCCGGGGAGGAACCCGTAATGAAAAACTGTTTTTT.

Only a few counts were recorded for this clone. The sample holds other DNA sequences that translate to the same CDR3. This rearrangement joins TRBV5-4 to TRBJ2-1; tentative D call: TRBD2 (5 bases). The CDR3 runs 14 residues. The germline gives CDR1 SGHNT, CDR2 YYREEE (reference sequence). Trimming took off 0 bases at V and 4 bases at J, with 8 bases between the two ends. The CDR3 spells CASSLAGLYNEQFF. The CDR3, as DNA: TGTGCCAGCAGCTTGGCCGGACTGTACAATGAGCAGTTCTTC.

In this sample, this clone turned up a few times. This chain joins TRBV9 and TRBJ1-1, with D hard to call. V gave up 0 bases and J gave up 1 base, with 7 bases separating them. The CDR3 loop spans 14 amino acids. Germline assignment: CDR1 SGDLS and CDR2 YYNGEE. The CDR3 coding sequence is TGTGCCAGCAGCGTAGCTGACGGGAACACTGAAGCTTTCTTT. It yields the protein CASSVADGNTEAFF. The whole variable domain, remainder taken from reference TRBV9 and TRBJ1-1, is DSGVTQTPKHLITATGQRVTLRCSPRSGDLSVYWYQQSLDQGLQFLIQYYNGEERAKGNILERFSAQQFPDLHSELNLSSLELGDSALYFCASSVADGNTEAFFGQGTRLTVV.

This clone was observed a few times. CDR3 nucleotides: TGTGCCAGCAAAGACACCGACTACGAGCAGTACTTC. Its protein is CASKDTDYEQYF. The rearrangement joins TRBV6-6 to TRBJ2-7; D not resolved. Looked up from germline, CDR1 is MNHNY and CDR2 is SVGAGI (reference sequence). This CDR3 is built from 12 residues. Trimming removed 7 bases from V and 3 bases from J, with 10 bases in between.

The table lists this clone with a few counts. The rearrangement joins TRBV2 to TRBJ2-5; D is unresolved. V gave up 8 bases and J gave up 1 base, with 17 bases separating them. The CDR3 totals 15 residues. Germline loops: CDR1 SNHLY, CDR2 FYNNEI. The CDR3, as DNA: TGTGCCAGCGCCGGCTCTCCCACCCTCCAAGAGACCCAGTACTTC. This gives the protein CASAGSPTLQETQYF.

The rearrangement joins TRBV6-5 to TRBJ1-4; 7 nucleotides align to TRBD1. V trimming: 9 bases; J trimming: 8 bases; junction bases outside the gene matches: 9. CDR1 is MNHEY, CDR2 SVGAGI, per germline. There are 13 residues in the CDR3. CDR3 residues: CASIRGPREKLFF. CDR3 in DNA: TGTGCCAGTATTAGGGGGCCAAGGGAAAAACTGTTTTTT.

This clone occurred a few times. J is TRBJ2-7 and V is TRBV6-5; D might be TRBD1 (6 bases). CDR3 length: 14 residues. The V end was cut by 5 bases, the J end by 3 bases, with 14 bases between. In germline, CDR1 is MNHEY, CDR2 SVGAGI. The DNA for the CDR3 is TGTGCCAGCAGTACCCCCCCAGGGGTCTACGAGCAGTACTTC. Its translation: CASSTPPGVYEQYF.

This clone was counted only a few times. DNA for the CDR3: TGCGCCAGCAGCCTGGATCATGTGGGGAATCAGCCCCAGCATTTT. It codes for CASSLDHVGNQPQHF. V gene TRBV4-3 combines with J gene TRBJ1-5; D gene ambiguous. CDR1 is LGHNA, CDR2 YSLEER, per germline. Trimming took 4 bases from V and 4 from J, leaving 14 bases between them. The CDR3 extends over 15 amino acids.